These 9 T cell receptor beta chains were sequenced from one sample in a study of identifying expanded T cells in peripheral blood. Sequenced by immunoSEQ multiplex PCR; TCRdb stores in-frame clones only, minus some. The data show 100,000 to 150,000 clones, 75% to 90% seen once. Sequenced input: blood. These receptor sequences come from a person aged 18-70 years in good health.

This clone was found a few times. This chain uses TRBV7-8 with TRBJ1-1; D not certain. Germline-derived CDR1 and CDR2 are SGHVS and FQNEAQ. The CDR3 totals 17 residues. V lost 4 bases to trimming and J lost 4 bases, with 22 bases between them. CDR3 nucleotide sequence: TGTGCCAGCAGCTACGACTTCGGTTCGACACTTGCCACTGAAGCTTTCTTT. This sequence encodes CASSYDFGSTLATEAFF. The whole variable domain, filled in from reference TRBV7-8 and TRBJ1-1, reads GAGVSQSPRYKVAKRGQDVALRCDPISGHVSLFWYQQALGQGPEFLTYFQNEAQLDKSGLPSDRFFAERPEGSVSTLKIQRTQQEDSAVYLCASSYDFGSTLATEAFFGQGTRLTVV.

V and J are TRBV10-2 and TRBJ2-3; D unclear. V lost 2 bases to trimming and J lost 3 bases, with 12 bases between them. Germline CDR1 WSHSY, CDR2 SAAADI. The CDR3 has 15 residues. DNA for the CDR3: TGCGCCAGCAGTGAGGACTCGCAGGTAACAGATACGCAGTATTTT. Translated: CASSEDSQVTDTQYF.

This clone appeared a single time. The V gene is TRBV5-1, the J gene TRBJ2-1, with 7 bases fitting TRBD1. The CDR3 is 14 amino acids. Per germline, CDR1 SGHRS and CDR2 YFSETQ. The V segment lost 0 bases and the J segment 4 bases; nucleotides outside the gene matches: 1. CDR3 DNA sequence: TGCGCCAGCAGCTTGGAGGGACAGTACAATGAGCAGTTCTTC. Its translation: CASSLEGQYNEQFF.

The chain couples TRBV11-2 to TRBJ2-7; 7 bases align to TRBD2. The junction had 13 bases not matched to a gene; V was cut back by 5 bases and J by 6 bases. Looked up from germline, CDR1 is SGHAT and CDR2 is FQNNGV. The CDR3 contains 15 residues. CDR3: CASSTSVGGDLEQYF. CDR3 in DNA: TGTGCCAGCAGCACCTCGGTGGGGGGGGACCTCGAGCAGTACTTC.

The chain uses TRBV5-1 and TRBJ2-1; 14 bases align to TRBD2. CDR3 length: 14 residues. The V segment lost 7 bases and the J segment 7 bases; nucleotides outside the gene matches: 4. Germline V lookup: CDR1 SGHRS, CDR2 YFSETQ. CDR3 DNA sequence: TGCGCCAGCGGCCGGACTAGCGGGGGGAATGAGCAGTTCTTC. Translated, it gives CASGRTSGGNEQFF.

The chain couples TRBV7-2 to TRBJ1-1; no clear D. The V end lost 2 bases, the J end lost 1 base, and 5 bases lay between the germline ends. This CDR3 comprises 13 residues. Looked up from germline, CDR1 is SGHTA and CDR2 is FQGNSA. The DNA of the CDR3 is TGTGCCAGCAGCTTACAGAGGAACACTGAAGCTTTCTTT. It specifies CASSLQRNTEAFF.

This sequence joins TRBV6-1 and TRBJ2-3; D uncertain. Germline CDR1 reads MNHNS; CDR2 reads SASEGT. V was cut by 10 bases and J by 0 bases, with 17 bases left in between. The CDR3 sequence is 15 residues long. CDR3 amino acids: CATPGSFYSTDTQYF. DNA of the CDR3: TGTGCCACCCCGGGCAGCTTCTATAGCACAGATACGCAGTATTTT.

The V gene is TRBV13, the J gene TRBJ2-2; unclear D gene. Germline loops: CDR1 PRHDT, CDR2 FYEKMQ (reference sequence). The CDR3 contains 15 residues. Trimming stripped 7 bases from V and 4 bases from J, with 16 bases between. CDR3 sequence: CASTLGQFRTGELFF. The CDR3, as DNA: TGTGCCAGCACCCTTGGGCAGTTTCGCACCGGGGAGCTGTTTTTT.

The chain has TRBV19 and TRBJ1-1, with unresolved D. V gave up 1 base and J gave up 4 bases, with 13 bases separating them. Germline assignment: CDR1 LNHDA and CDR2 SQIVND (reference sequence). The CDR3 length is 15 residues. The CDR3 loop is CASSIGRVSGTEAFF. The CDR3 coding sequence is TGTGCCAGTAGTATAGGGAGGGTCTCGGGCACTGAAGCTTTCTTT.